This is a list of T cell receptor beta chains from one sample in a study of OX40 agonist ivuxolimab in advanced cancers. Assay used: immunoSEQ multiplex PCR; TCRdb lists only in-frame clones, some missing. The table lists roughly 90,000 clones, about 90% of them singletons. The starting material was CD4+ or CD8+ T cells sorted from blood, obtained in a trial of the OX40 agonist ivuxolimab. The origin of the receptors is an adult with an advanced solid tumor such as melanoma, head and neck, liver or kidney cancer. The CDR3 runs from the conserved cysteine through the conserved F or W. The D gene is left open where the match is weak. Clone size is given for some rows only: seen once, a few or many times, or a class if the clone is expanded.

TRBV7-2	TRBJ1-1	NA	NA	TGTGCCAGCAGCTTATTGGGTGGGAACACTGAAGCTTTCTTT	CASSLLGGNTEAFF
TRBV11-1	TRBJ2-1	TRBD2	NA	TGTGCCAGTCAGCCGGGGGGGGAAATGAATGAGCAGTTCTTC	CASQPGGEMNEQFF
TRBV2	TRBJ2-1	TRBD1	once	TGTGCCAGGGGCGTGAAGACAGGGAAATACTACAATGAGCAGTTCTTC	CARGVKTGKYYNEQFF
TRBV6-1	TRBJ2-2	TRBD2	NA	TGTGCCAGCAGTGCCCGGACTAGCGGGAGATCCGGGGAGCTGTTTTTT	CASSARTSGRSGELFF
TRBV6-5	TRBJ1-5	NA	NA	TGTGCCAGCAGTTACTCGAAGCCTTTCGAGAGCCCCCAGCATTTT	CASSYSKPFESPQHF
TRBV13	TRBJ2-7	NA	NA	TGTGCCAGCATCGGGCCCACACCCCACGAGCAGTACTTC	CASIGPTPHEQYF
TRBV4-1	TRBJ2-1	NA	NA	TGCGCCAGCAGCCAAGATCTGGGGGGTGAGCAGTTCTTC	CASSQDLGGEQFF
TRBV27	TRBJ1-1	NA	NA	TGTGCCAGCAGTTTAGCAATATGGGACACTGAAGCTTTCTTT	CASSLAIWDTEAFF
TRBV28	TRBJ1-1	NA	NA	TGTGCCAGCAGTCCAAGGGAGGGTCTGCGCACTGAAGCTTTCTTT	CASSPREGLRTEAFF
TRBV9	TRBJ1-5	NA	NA	TGTGCCAGCAGCGTTGGGGGGGCTGAAAGGTCCCCCCAGCATTTT	CASSVGGAERSPQHF
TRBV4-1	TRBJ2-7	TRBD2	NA	TGCGCCAGCAGCCAAGATGGGCTAGCGGTGCAGGAGCAGTACTTC	CASSQDGLAVQEQYF
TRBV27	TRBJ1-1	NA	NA	TGTGCCAGCAGTTTATCCTTAAACACTGAAGCTTTCTTT	CASSLSLNTEAFF
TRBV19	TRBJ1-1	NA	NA	TGTGCCAGTAGTATAGATCTATCGGAGATTATGAACACTGAAGCTTTCTTT	CASSIDLSEIMNTEAFF
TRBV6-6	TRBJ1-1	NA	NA	TGTGCCAGCAGTTACACCCGGGGAGAGGAAGCTTTCTTT	CASSYTRGEEAFF
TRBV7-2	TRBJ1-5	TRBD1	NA	TGTGCCAGCAGCCAGGGGGAGGCAGGTCAGCCCCAGCATTTT	CASSQGEAGQPQHF
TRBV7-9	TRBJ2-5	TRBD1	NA	TGTGCCAGCAGCTTAGGGACAGGGGGCGGAGGGCAAGAGACCCAGTACTTC	CASSLGTGGGGQETQYF
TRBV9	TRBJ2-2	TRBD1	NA	TGTGCCAGCAGCGTAGCAGGGGGCACCGGGGAGCTGTTTTTT	CASSVAGGTGELFF
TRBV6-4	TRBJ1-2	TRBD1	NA	TGTGCCAGCAGCCCCGGACAGGGGGCTCAATATGGCTACACCTTC	CASSPGQGAQYGYTF
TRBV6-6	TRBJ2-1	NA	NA	TGTGCCAGCAGTTACTCGAGGTGGGACAATGAGCAGTTCTTC	CASSYSRWDNEQFF
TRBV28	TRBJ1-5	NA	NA	TGTGCCAGCAGTATCGGGACTGCCTATCAGCCCCAGCATTTT	CASSIGTAYQPQHF
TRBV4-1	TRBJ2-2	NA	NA	TGCGCCAGCAGCCTCCGACGGGCGAACACCGGGGAGCTGTTTTTT	CASSLRRANTGELFF
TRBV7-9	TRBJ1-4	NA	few	TGTGCCAGCAGCTCTACGAGTAGTGAAAAACTGTTTTTT	CASSSTSSEKLFF
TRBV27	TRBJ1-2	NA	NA	TGTGCCAGCAGTGAGACAGGTATCGGCTACACCTTC	CASSETGIGYTF
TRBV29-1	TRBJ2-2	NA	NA	TGCAGCGTTGAAAGGACCGGGGAGCTGTTTTTT	CSVERTGELFF
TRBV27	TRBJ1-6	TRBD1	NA	TGTGCCAGCAGTTTAGGACAGGGGGCGAAAAAGTATTCACCCCTCCACTTT	CASSLGQGAKKYSPLHF
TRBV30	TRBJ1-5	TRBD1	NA	TGTGCCTGGAGGGACAGGGATAGCAATCAGCCCCAGCATTTT	CAWRDRDSNQPQHF
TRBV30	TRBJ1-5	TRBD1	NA	TGTGCCTGGAGGGACAGGGAAAGAAGCAATCAGCCCCAGCATTTT	CAWRDRERSNQPQHF